The 27 T cell receptor beta chains presented below share a single source sample, sequenced in a study of shared clonotypes between healthy human individuals. The data were produced by immunoSEQ multiplex PCR, yet TCRdb's version contains in-frame clones alone and is incomplete. The sample includes some 1,100,000 clones, about 84% seen only once; the top ten take under 0.6%. The sequenced sample consisted of memory CD4+ T cells from PBMCs. As to subset: CD45RA-negative fraction. The receptors here all came from a man between 18 and 35 years old in good health. Some clones in this sample may be carry-over from other donors' samples.

The rearrangement links TRBV18 to TRBJ1-1, with 9 bases identical to TRBD1. This CDR3 comprises 14 residues. Trimming took 3 bases from V and 5 from J; bases not matched to a gene: 4. CDR1 and CDR2 (germline): KGHSH, LQKENI. This CDR3 is CASSPGTGTTEAFF. In DNA, the CDR3 is TGTGCCAGCTCACCCGGGACAGGGACGACTGAAGCTTTCTTT.

The chain combines TRBV6-1 with TRBJ1-5, with no clear D. The CDR3 extends over 14 amino acids. The germline gives CDR1 MNHNS, CDR2 SASEGT. The V gene lost 5 bases and the J gene lost 7 bases, with 15 bases spanning the gap. The CDR3 sequence: CASSRTGREQPQHF. CDR3 DNA: TGTGCCAGCAGTAGGACGGGTCGGGAACAGCCCCAGCATTTT.

About this clone itself: Since a much larger clone is just one base distant, this may be a read error. Other DNA sequences in the same sample also yield this CDR3. V and J are TRBV27 and TRBJ2-7; D is undetermined. The CDR3 is made up of 11 amino acids. Germline loops: CDR1 MNHEY, CDR2 SMNVEV (reference sequence). The ends were cut back, 6 bases at V and 2 bases at J, with 5 bases in the middle. The CDR3 loop reads CASSSPYEQYF. In DNA form, the CDR3 reads TGTGCCAGCAGCTCCCCCTACGAGCAGTACTTC.

This clone was seen a single time. The rearrangement uses TRBV28 and TRBJ2-5; the D is unclear. Trimming removed 5 bases at V and 5 bases at J, with 9 bases between. The CDR3 runs 12 residues. Germline V CDR1 and CDR2: MDHEN, SYDVKM. Written as DNA, the CDR3 is TGTGCCAGCAGTCCCCAGTTGGAGACCCAGTACTTC. This codes for CASSPQLETQYF.

The chain combines TRBV28 with TRBJ1-1, with D unresolved. The V gene's germline CDR1 is MDHEN and CDR2 SYDVKM. The V gene lost 7 bases and the J gene lost 6 bases, with 12 bases spanning the gap. CDR3 length: 12 residues. The CDR3: CASTDFRSEAFF. The CDR3 nucleotides are TGTGCCAGCACGGACTTTCGATCTGAAGCTTTCTTT. Complete variable domain (other parts from reference TRBV28 and TRBJ1-1): DVKVTQSSRYLVKRTGEKVFLECVQDMDHENMFWYRQDPGLGLRLIYFSYDVKMKEKGDIPEGYSVSREKKERFSLILESASTNQTSMYLCASTDFRSEAFFGQGTRLTVV.

This clone was counted only a few times. The chain combines TRBV27 with TRBJ2-7, with D hard to call. V was pared by 3 bases and J by 0 bases, with 9 bases between. The CDR3 spans 14 residues. In germline, CDR1 is MNHEY, CDR2 SMNVEV (reference sequence). Here the CDR3 DNA reads TGTGCCAGCAGTTTCTACAGCACCTCCTACGAGCAGTACTTC. Translation gives CASSFYSTSYEQYF.

This clone was observed once. V is TRBV7-9 and J is TRBJ2-3; D is perhaps TRBD2 (6 bases). The CDR3 runs 14 residues. Trimming took off 1 base at V and 6 bases at J, with 11 bases between the two ends. CDR1 and CDR2 (germline): SEHNR, FQNEAQ (reference sequence). The CDR3 is CASSLGSSVDTQYF. CDR3 nucleotides: TGTGCCAGCAGCTTAGGTTCTAGCGTGGATACGCAGTATTTT.

A few counts support this clone. J is TRBJ1-5 and V is TRBV6-1; D is ambiguous. The CDR3 covers 15 residues. Germline assignment: CDR1 MNHNS and CDR2 SASEGT. The V end was cut by 3 bases, the J end by 0 bases, with 9 bases between. CDR3 in amino acids: CASSDGQLSNQPQHF. The DNA for the CDR3 is TGTGCCAGCAGTGACGGTCAGCTTAGCAATCAGCCCCAGCATTTT.

This clone has only one observation. The chain uses TRBV4-2 and TRBJ2-1; 12 positions match TRBD2. Looked up from germline, CDR1 is LGHNA and CDR2 is YNFKEQ. V dropped 1 base and J dropped 15; count of bases not matched to a gene: 7. This CDR3 has 14 amino acids. The CDR3 DNA sequence: TGTGCCAGCAGCCAAGGGACTAGCGGGGAGGCCTGGTTCTTC. Residues: CASSQGTSGEAWFF.

This clone was observed a handful of times. This chain connects TRBV2 to TRBJ1-1; no clear D. Germline CDR1 is SNHLY and CDR2 is FYNNEI. The CDR3 runs to 13 residues. The V gene lost 0 bases and the J gene lost 5 bases, with 7 bases spanning the gap. The CDR3 DNA reads TGTGCCAGCAGTGAAGCGAGGGAGACTGAAGCTTTCTTT. Amino acid sequence: CASSEARETEAFF.

The chain uses TRBV28 and TRBJ1-1, with a weak D call TRBD1 (5 bases). The V end was cut by 6 bases, the J end by 6 bases, with 14 bases between. The CDR3 runs 13 residues. Per the germline V gene, CDR1 is MDHEN and CDR2 is SYDVKM. CDR3 amino acids: CASRYTWGPEAFF. DNA of the CDR3: TGTGCCAGCAGGTACACGTGGGGCCCTGAAGCTTTCTTT.

The V gene is TRBV15, the J gene TRBJ1-2, with D possibly being TRBD1 (5 bases). The CDR3 runs 15 residues. The V and J ends lost 5 bases and 8 bases respectively, with 21 bases between them. Germline assignment: CDR1 LNHNV and CDR2 YYDKDF (reference sequence). The CDR3 protein is CATSGGLGRIGGYTF. The CDR3, as DNA: TGTGCCACCAGCGGGGGATTGGGACGAATTGGGGGCTACACCTTC.

V and J are TRBV7-3 and TRBJ2-2; 13 bases fit TRBD2. The CDR3 totals 18 residues. Germline values: CDR1 SGHTA, CDR2 FQGTGA. Germline trimming cut 3 bases from V and 4 bases from J; bases unmatched to any gene: 8. In DNA form, the CDR3 reads TGTGCCAGCAGCTTTCCAAGACTAGCGGGAGGAGGCACCGGGGAGCTGTTTTTT. Translation gives CASSFPRLAGGGTGELFF.

This chain joins TRBV7-2 and TRBJ2-6; D is possibly TRBD1 or TRBD2 (5 bases each). Trimming took off 5 bases at V and 0 bases at J, with 11 bases between the two ends. CDR3 length: 16 residues. Per the germline V gene, CDR1 is SGHTA and CDR2 is FQGNSA. CDR3 protein: CASSVGTGSGANVLTF. DNA for the CDR3: TGTGCCAGCAGCGTTGGGACCGGCTCTGGGGCCAACGTCCTGACTTTC.

The gene calls are TRBV10-3 and TRBJ2-1; no definite D call. The germline V gene has CDR1 ENHRY and CDR2 SYGVKD. Trimming took 1 base from V and 0 from J, leaving 7 bases between them. The CDR3 is 15 residues long. In nucleotides, the CDR3 is TGTGCCATCAGTGAGTTCGAGAGCTCCTACAATGAGCAGTTCTTC. Its protein product is CAISEFESSYNEQFF.

About this clone itself: Other DNA sequences within the sample encode an identical CDR3. The chain uses TRBV5-1 and TRBJ1-5; a weak D match, TRBD1 (6 bases). The CDR3 loop spans 13 amino acids. V was pared by 4 bases and J by 4 bases, with 9 bases between. Per the germline V gene, CDR1 is SGHRS and CDR2 is YFSETQ. CDR3 loop: CASSLQGNQPQHF. For the CDR3, the DNA is TGCGCCAGCAGCCTACAGGGAAATCAGCCCCAGCATTTT.

The chain combines TRBV29-1 with TRBJ2-5, with 7 bases lining up with TRBD1. This CDR3 contains 14 residues. CDR1 is SQVTM, CDR2 ANQGSEA, per germline. Trimming removed 4 bases from V and 1 base from J; junction bases left unmatched: 6. CDR3 coding DNA: TGCAGCGTTGGGGCGACAGGGACCCAAGAGACCCAGTACTTC. It codes for CSVGATGTQETQYF.

The rearrangement joins TRBV27 to TRBJ2-3; D may correspond to TRBD1 or TRBD2 (5 bases each). There are 13 residues in the CDR3. V was cut by 8 bases and J by 6 bases, with 15 bases left in between. Germline V gene data show CDR1 as MNHEY and CDR2 as SMNVEV (reference sequence). The CDR3 DNA follows: TGTGCCAGCGGGGGTCTCTCTGGGGATACGCAGTATTTT. This sequence encodes CASGGLSGDTQYF.

This clone showed up just once. V usage is TRBV2 and J usage is TRBJ2-2; no clear D. With 2 bases removed from V and 5 bases from J, the gap between germline ends came to 6 bases. The CDR3 has 13 amino acids. Germline CDR1 is SNHLY and CDR2 is FYNNEI. CDR3: CASSESKTGELFF. The CDR3 bases are TGTGCCAGCAGTGAATCAAAAACCGGGGAGCTGTTTTTT. Supplemented by reference TRBV2 and TRBJ2-2, the full variable domain reads EPEVTQTPSHQVTQMGQEVILRCVPISNHLYFYWYRQILGQKVEFLVSFYNNEISEKSEIFDDQFSVERPDGSNFTLKIRSTKLEDSAMYFCASSESKTGELFFGEGSRLTVL.

The chain links TRBV28 to TRBJ2-4; D not resolved. The germline V and J ends were trimmed by 4 bases and 0 bases, with 10 bases remaining between them. CDR3 length: 15 amino acids. Germline CDR1 is MDHEN and CDR2 is SYDVKM. The chain's CDR3 is CASSSFALAKNIQYF. The CDR3 DNA is TGTGCCAGCAGTTCTTTTGCTCTAGCCAAAAACATTCAGTACTTC.

DNA for the CDR3: TGTGCCAGCAGTAACCGGGACAGGGTATTGGATACGCAGTATTTT. This gives the protein CASSNRDRVLDTQYF. This chain joins TRBV6-6 and TRBJ2-3, with 9 bases lining up with TRBD1. The CDR3 has 15 amino acids. Unmatched junction bases numbered 9, after V lost 5 bases and J lost 6 bases. The V gene's germline CDR1 is MNHNY and CDR2 SVGAGI (reference sequence).

Notes on this clone: The same CDR3 can be traced to other DNA sequences in this sample. The V gene is TRBV28, the J gene TRBJ2-7, with a tentative D call TRBD1 (5 bases). The CDR3 totals 14 residues. The V gene lost 1 base and the J gene lost 2 bases, with 9 bases spanning the gap. Germline V gene data show CDR1 as MDHEN and CDR2 as SYDVKM. In DNA, the CDR3 is TGTGCCAGCAGTTTATCCCAGGGCCCCTACGAGCAGTACTTC. Translated, it gives CASSLSQGPYEQYF. The entire variable domain, with the rest obtained from reference TRBV28 and TRBJ2-7, is as follows: DVKVTQSSRYLVKRTGEKVFLECVQDMDHENMFWYRQDPGLGLRLIYFSYDVKMKEKGDIPEGYSVSREKKERFSLILESASTNQTSMYLCASSLSQGPYEQYFGPGTRLTVT.

The chain employs TRBV7-9 and TRBJ1-1, with TRBD1 matching over 8 bases. J lost 0 bases, V lost 5 bases, and 5 bases had no gene match. The germline V gene encodes CDR1 SEHNR and CDR2 FQNEAQ (reference sequence). The CDR3 covers 15 residues. Here the CDR3 DNA reads TGTGCCAGCAGCACCGCGACAGGGGTGAACACTGAAGCTTTCTTT. This translates into CASSTATGVNTEAFF.

Note on this clone: This same CDR3 is encoded by further DNA sequences in the sample. The rearrangement links TRBV9 to TRBJ1-1; no definite D call. The germline V gene has CDR1 SGDLS and CDR2 YYNGEE. CDR3 length: 14 amino acids. With 0 bases removed from V and 1 base from J, the gap between germline ends came to 7 bases. CDR3 coding DNA: TGTGCCAGCAGCGTAGTACCTGAGAACACTGAAGCTTTCTTT. Encoded protein: CASSVVPENTEAFF.

The V gene is TRBV27, the J gene TRBJ1-5; no definite D call. From germline, CDR1 is MNHEY and CDR2 SMNVEV (reference sequence). The CDR3 extends over 16 amino acids. The V gene lost 5 bases and the J gene lost 3 bases, with 17 bases spanning the gap. CDR3 sequence: CASSPIPGGFNQPQHF. DNA of the CDR3: TGTGCCAGCAGTCCTATACCGGGTGGTTTCAATCAGCCCCAGCATTTT.

This rearrangement joins TRBV18 to TRBJ2-3; the D is unclear. CDR1 and CDR2 (germline): KGHSH, LQKENI. The V gene lost 2 bases and the J gene lost 2 bases, with 5 bases spanning the gap. The CDR3 is 13 amino acids. The CDR3 sequence: CASSPRNTDTQYF. CDR3 nucleotide sequence: TGTGCCAGCTCACCAAGGAACACAGATACGCAGTATTTT.

The genes are TRBV6-5 and TRBJ1-2; no reliable D call. The CDR3 covers 14 residues. V lost 0 bases to trimming and J lost 1 base, with 6 bases between them. Germline CDR1 is MNHEY and CDR2 is SVGAGI. The CDR3 DNA sequence: TGTGCCAGCAGTTACTCGCACAGTAACTATGGCTACACCTTC. It codes for CASSYSHSNYGYTF.